This T cell receptor (beta chain) came from a study of blood T cells in healthy people across ages. Caucasian individuals from Russia who were healthy and aged roughly 6 to 95 acted as donors. Collection of 9.5 to 10 milliliters of peripheral blood was performed for each donor. Per germline, CDR1 LGHNA and CDR2 YNFKEQ. V dropped 2 bases and J dropped 3; count of bases not matched to a gene: 5. The CDR3 totals 15 residues. Primed by a sample-barcoded 5' primer and a J-beta primer mix, a second PCR proceeded for roughly 7 to 11 cycles. TCRdb reanalysed the 5' RACE reads using MiXCR and keeps one entry per CDR3 protein. The data contain approximately 1,000,000 distinct CDR3 sequences, more than 30% of them singletons. Study results and limitations: Roughly linearly, TCR beta diversity per million T cells fell as age increased.

In regard to this clonotype: Its cognate antigen is unknown.

The receptor was isolated from a man between 18 and 35 years old in good health. The chain recombines TRBV4-2 with TRBJ2-7; TRBD1 aligns across 9 bases. Material for sequencing was blood. CDR3 loop: CASSQMDRGNYEQYF. The CDR3 nucleotides read TGTGCCAGCAGCCAAATGGACAGGGGAAACTACGAGCAGTACTTC.